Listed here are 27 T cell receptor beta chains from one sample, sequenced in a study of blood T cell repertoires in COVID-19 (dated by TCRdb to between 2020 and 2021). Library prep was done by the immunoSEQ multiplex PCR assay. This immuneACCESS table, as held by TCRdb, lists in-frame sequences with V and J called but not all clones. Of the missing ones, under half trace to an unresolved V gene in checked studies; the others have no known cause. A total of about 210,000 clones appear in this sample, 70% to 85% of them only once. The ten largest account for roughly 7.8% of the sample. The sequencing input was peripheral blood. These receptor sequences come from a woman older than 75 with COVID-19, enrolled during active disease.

The CDR3 DNA reads as TGTGCCAGCAGCTTGGGCAGGGCTAATCAGCCCCAGCATTTT. It yields the protein CASSLGRANQPQHF. This chain joins TRBV7-2 and TRBJ1-5, with D possibly matching TRBD1 (5 bases). This CDR3 is 14 amino acids long. V shed 3 bases and J shed 4 bases, with 10 bases lying between them. The germline V gene encodes CDR1 SGHTA and CDR2 FQGNSA.

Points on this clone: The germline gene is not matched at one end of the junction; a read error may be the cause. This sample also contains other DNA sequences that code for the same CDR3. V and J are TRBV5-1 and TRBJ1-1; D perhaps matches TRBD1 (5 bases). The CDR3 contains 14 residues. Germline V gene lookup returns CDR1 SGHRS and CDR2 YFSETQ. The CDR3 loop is CASSLARGNAEAFF. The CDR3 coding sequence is TGCGCCAGCAGCTTGGCCCGGGGGAACGCTGAAGCTTTCTTT.

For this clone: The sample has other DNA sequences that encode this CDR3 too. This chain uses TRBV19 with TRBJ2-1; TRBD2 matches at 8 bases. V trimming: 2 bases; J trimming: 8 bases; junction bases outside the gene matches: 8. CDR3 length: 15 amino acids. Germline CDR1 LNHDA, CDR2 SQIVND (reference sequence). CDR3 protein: CASSIREAGADEQFF. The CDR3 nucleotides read TGTGCCAGTAGTATACGGGAAGCGGGAGCGGATGAGCAGTTCTTC.

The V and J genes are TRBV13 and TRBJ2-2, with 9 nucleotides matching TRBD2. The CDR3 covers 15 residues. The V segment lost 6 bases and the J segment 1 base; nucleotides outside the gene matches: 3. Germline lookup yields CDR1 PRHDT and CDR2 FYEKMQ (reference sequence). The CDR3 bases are TGTGCCAGCAGTGCGGGGGGGCGGAACACCGGGGAGCTGTTTTTT. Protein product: CASSAGGRNTGELFF. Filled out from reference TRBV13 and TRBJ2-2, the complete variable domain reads AAGVIQSPRHLIKEKRETATLKCYPIPRHDTVYWYQQGPGQDPQFLISFYEKMQSDKGSIPDRFSAQQFSDYHSELNMSSLELGDSALYFCASSAGGRNTGELFFGEGSRLTVL.

CDR3 protein: CASSLRQGAAGELFF. Here the CDR3 DNA reads TGCGCCAGCAGCTTGAGACAGGGGGCTGCCGGGGAGCTGTTTTTT. V is TRBV5-1 and J is TRBJ2-2, with TRBD1 matching 10 bases. Germline CDR1 SGHRS, CDR2 YFSETQ. V shed 1 base and J 6 bases; nucleotides not matched to a gene: 3. The CDR3 contains 15 residues.

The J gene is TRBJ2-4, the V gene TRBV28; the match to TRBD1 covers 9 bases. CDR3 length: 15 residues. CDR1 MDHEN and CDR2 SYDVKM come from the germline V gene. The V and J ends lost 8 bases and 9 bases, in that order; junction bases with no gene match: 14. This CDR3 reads CASGDRETSVGIQYF. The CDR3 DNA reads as TGTGCCAGCGGGGACAGGGAAACATCCGTGGGCATTCAGTACTTC. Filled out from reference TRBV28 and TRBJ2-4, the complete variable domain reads DVKVTQSSRYLVKRTGEKVFLECVQDMDHENMFWYRQDPGLGLRLIYFSYDVKMKEKGDIPEGYSVSREKKERFSLILESASTNQTSMYLCASGDRETSVGIQYFGAGTRLSVL.

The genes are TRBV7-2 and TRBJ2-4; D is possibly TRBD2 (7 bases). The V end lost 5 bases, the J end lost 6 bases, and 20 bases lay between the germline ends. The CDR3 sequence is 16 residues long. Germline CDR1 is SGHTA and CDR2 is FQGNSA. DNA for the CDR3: TGTGCCAGCAGCCGCGCCGCGGGGGCAGCTTTAAACATTCAGTACTTC. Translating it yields CASSRAAGAALNIQYF.

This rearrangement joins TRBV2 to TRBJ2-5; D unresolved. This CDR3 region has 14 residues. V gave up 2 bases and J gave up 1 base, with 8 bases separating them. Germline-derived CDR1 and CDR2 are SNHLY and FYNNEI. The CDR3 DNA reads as TGTGCCAGCAGTGAACGGGTGACCCAAGAGACCCAGTACTTC. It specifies CASSERVTQETQYF.

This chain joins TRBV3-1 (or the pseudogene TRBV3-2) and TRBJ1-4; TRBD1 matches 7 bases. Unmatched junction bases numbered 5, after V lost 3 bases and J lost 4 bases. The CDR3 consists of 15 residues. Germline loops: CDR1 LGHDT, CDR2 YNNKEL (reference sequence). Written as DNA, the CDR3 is TGTGCCAGCAGCCATTCAGGGACAGATAATGAAAAACTGTTTTTT. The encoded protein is CASSHSGTDNEKLFF.

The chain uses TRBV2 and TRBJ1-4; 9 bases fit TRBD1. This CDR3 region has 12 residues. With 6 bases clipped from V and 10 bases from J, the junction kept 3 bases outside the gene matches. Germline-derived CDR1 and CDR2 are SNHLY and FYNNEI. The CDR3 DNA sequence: TGTGCCAGCAGGGACAGGGGAGGAAAACTGTTTTTT. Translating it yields CASRDRGGKLFF. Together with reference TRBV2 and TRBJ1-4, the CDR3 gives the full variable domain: EPEVTQTPSHQVTQMGQEVILRCVPISNHLYFYWYRQILGQKVEFLVSFYNNEISEKSEIFDDQFSVERPDGSNFTLKIRSTKLEDSAMYFCASRDRGGKLFFGSGTQLSVL.

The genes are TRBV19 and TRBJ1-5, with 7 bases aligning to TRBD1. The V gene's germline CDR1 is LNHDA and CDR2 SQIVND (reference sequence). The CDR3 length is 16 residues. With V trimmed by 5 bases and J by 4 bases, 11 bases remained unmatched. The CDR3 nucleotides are TGTGCCAGTAGTGCCCGGGGACAGACAAATAATCAGCCCCAGCATTTT. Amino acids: CASSARGQTNNQPQHF.

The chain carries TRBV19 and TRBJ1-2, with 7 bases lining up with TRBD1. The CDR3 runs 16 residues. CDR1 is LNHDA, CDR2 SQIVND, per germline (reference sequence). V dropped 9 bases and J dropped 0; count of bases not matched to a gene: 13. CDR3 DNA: TGTGCCAGCGGCCCCCGGACAGGCCTCTCTAACTATGGCTACACCTTC. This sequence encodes CASGPRTGLSNYGYTF. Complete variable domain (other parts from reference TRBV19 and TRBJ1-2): DGGITQSPKYLFRKEGQNVTLSCEQNLNHDAMYWYRQDPGQGLRLIYYSQIVNDFQKGDIAEGYSVSREKKESFPLTVTSAQKNPTAFYLCASGPRTGLSNYGYTFGSGTRLTVV.

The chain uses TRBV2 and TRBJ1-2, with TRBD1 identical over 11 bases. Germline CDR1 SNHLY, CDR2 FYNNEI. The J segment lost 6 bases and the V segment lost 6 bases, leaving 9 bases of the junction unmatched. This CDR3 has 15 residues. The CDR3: CASRVDRGQKHGYTF. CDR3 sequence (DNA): TGTGCCAGCAGGGTGGACAGGGGGCAGAAGCATGGCTACACCTTC.

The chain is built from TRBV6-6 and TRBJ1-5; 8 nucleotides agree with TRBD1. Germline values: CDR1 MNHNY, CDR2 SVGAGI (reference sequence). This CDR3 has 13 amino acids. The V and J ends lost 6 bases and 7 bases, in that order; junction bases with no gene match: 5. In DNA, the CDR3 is TGTGCCAGCAGAGAGACAGGGGAGCAGCCCCAGCATTTT. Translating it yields CASRETGEQPQHF.

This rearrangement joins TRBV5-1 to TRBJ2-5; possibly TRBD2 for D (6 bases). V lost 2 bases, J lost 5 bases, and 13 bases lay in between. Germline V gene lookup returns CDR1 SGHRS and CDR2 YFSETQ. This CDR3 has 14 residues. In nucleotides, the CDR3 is TGCGCCAGCAGCTTTGGACGGGGGATGGAGACCCAGTACTTC. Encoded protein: CASSFGRGMETQYF. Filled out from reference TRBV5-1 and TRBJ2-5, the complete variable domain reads KAGVTQTPRYLIKTRGQQVTLSCSPISGHRSVSWYQQTPGQGLQFLFEYFSETQRNKGNFPGRFSGRQFSNSRSEMNVSTLELGDSALYLCASSFGRGMETQYFGPGTRLLVL.

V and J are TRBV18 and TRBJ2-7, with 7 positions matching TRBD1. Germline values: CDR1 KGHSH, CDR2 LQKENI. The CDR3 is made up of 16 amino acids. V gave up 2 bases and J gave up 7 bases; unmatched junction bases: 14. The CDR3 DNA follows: TGTGCCAGCTCACCAGGGCCGGCAGGGGGAAGTAGGGAGCAGTACTTC. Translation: CASSPGPAGGSREQYF. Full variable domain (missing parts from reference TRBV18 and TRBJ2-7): NAGVMQNPRHLVRRRGQEARLRCSPMKGHSHVYWYRQLPEEGLKFMVYLQKENIIDESGMPKERFSAEFPKEGPSILRIQQVVRGDSAAYFCASSPGPAGGSREQYFGPGTRLTVT.

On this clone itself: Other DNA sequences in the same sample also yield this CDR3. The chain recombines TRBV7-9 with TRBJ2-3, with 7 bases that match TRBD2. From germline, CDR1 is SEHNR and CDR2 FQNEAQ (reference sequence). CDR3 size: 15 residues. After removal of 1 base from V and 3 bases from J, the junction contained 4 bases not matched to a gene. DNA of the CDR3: TGTGCCAGCAGCTTAGGCGGGGGAAGGACAGATACGCAGTATTTT. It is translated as CASSLGGGRTDTQYF.

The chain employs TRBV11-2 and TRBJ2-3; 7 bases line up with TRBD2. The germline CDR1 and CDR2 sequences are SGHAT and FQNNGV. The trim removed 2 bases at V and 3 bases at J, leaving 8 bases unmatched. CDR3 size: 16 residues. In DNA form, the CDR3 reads TGTGCCAGCAGCTTAAGCGGAGCCGGGAGGACAGATACGCAGTATTTT. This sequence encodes CASSLSGAGRTDTQYF.

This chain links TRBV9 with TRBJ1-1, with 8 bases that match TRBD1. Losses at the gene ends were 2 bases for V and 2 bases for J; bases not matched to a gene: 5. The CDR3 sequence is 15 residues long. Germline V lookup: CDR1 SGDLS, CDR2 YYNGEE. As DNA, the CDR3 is TGTGCCAGCAGCGTTGGACAGGGTGGAAACACTGAAGCTTTCTTT. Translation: CASSVGQGGNTEAFF.

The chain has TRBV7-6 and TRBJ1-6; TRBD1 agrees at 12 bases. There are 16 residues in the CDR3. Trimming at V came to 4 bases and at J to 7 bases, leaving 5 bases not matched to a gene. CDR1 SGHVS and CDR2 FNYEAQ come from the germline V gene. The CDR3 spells CASSSGTGGLNSPLHF. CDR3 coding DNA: TGTGCCAGCAGCTCTGGGACAGGGGGCCTCAATTCACCCCTCCACTTT.

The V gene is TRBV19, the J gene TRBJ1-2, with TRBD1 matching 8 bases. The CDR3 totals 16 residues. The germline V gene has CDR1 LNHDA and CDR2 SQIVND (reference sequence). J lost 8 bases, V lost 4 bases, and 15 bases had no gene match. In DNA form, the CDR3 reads TGTGCCAGTAGTAGCACTTACCGGGACAGGAAGAACGGCTACACCTTC. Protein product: CASSSTYRDRKNGYTF.

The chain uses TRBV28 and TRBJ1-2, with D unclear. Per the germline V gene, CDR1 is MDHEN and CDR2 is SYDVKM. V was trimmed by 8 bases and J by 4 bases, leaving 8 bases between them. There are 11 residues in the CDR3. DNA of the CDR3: TGTGCCAGCTCCGGACTCTATGGCTACACCTTC. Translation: CASSGLYGYTF.

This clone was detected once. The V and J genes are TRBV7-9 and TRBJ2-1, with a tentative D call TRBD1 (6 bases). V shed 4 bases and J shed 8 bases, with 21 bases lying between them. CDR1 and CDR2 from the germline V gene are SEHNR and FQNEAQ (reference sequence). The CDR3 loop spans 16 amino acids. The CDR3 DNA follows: TGTGCCAGCAGCTCTACACAGGGTAAAAGGTACTATGAGCAGTTCTTC. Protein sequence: CASSSTQGKRYYEQFF. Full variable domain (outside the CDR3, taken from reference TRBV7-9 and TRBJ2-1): DTGVSQNPRHKITKRGQNVTFRCDPISEHNRLYWYRQTLGQGPEFLTYFQNEAQLEKSRLLSDRFSAERPKGSFSTLEIQRTEQGDSAMYLCASSSTQGKRYYEQFFGPGTRLTVL.

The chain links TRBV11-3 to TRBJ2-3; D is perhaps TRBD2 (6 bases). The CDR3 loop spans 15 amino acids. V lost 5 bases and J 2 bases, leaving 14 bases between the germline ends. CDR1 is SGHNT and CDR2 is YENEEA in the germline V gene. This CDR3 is CASSPRGTVTDTQYF. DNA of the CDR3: TGTGCCAGCAGCCCTCGGGGGACCGTCACAGATACGCAGTATTTT.

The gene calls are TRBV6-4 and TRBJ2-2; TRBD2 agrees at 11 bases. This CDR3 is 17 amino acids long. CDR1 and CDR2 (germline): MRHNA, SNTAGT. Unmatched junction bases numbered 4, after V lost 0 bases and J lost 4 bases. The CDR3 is CASSDSDSGGATGELFF. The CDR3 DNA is TGTGCCAGCAGTGACTCGGATAGCGGGGGGGCCACCGGGGAGCTGTTTTTT.

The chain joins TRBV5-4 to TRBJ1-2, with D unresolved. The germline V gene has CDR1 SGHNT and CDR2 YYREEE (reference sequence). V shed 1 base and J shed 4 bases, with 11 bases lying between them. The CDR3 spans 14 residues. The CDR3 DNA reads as TGTGCCAGCAGCTTGTCCCAGGTCTCCTATGGCTACACCTTC. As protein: CASSLSQVSYGYTF.

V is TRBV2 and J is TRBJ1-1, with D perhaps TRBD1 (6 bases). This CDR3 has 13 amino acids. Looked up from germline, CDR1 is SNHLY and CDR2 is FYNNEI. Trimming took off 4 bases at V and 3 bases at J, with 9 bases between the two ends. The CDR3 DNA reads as TGTGCCAGCAGTGGACAGGCAGACACTGAAGCTTTCTTT. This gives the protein CASSGQADTEAFF.